The 21 T cell receptor beta chains presented below share a single source sample, sequenced in a study of blood T cells in healthy people across ages. A sample-barcoded 5' primer and a J-beta primer mix were used in a second PCR of about 7 to 12 cycles. TCRdb re-analysed the 5' RACE reads in MiXCR, keeping a single row per CDR3 protein. This table holds roughly 830,000 distinct CDR3 sequences, 62% found once. Input material: blood. Receptor source: a young man in good health.

The gene calls are TRBV7-2 and TRBJ2-6; 7 bases fit TRBD2. The CDR3 is 16 amino acids. Germline lookup yields CDR1 SGHTA and CDR2 FQGNSA. Trimming removed 10 bases from V and 2 bases from J; junction bases left unmatched: 11. CDR3 DNA: TGTGCCATCCACCGGGGGGTCCGGGCTGGGGCCAACGTCCTGACTTTC. This gives the protein CAIHRGVRAGANVLTF.

The chain has TRBV10-3 and TRBJ2-1; 11 nucleotides line up with TRBD2. Losses at the gene ends were 0 bases for V and 4 bases for J; bases not matched to a gene: 5. Germline CDR1 and CDR2: ENHRY and SYGVKD. This CDR3 is built from 17 residues. This CDR3 is CAISESTSGGLYNEQFF. The DNA of the CDR3 is TGTGCCATCAGTGAGTCTACTAGCGGGGGACTTTACAATGAGCAGTTCTTC.

The chain employs TRBV4-2 and TRBJ1-1; D gene unclear. With 4 bases removed from V and 6 bases from J, the gap between germline ends came to 21 bases. Germline CDR1 reads LGHNA; CDR2 reads YNFKEQ. The CDR3 has 16 residues. This CDR3 is CASSPIPPMDGSEAFF. CDR3 DNA sequence: TGTGCCAGCAGCCCTATACCTCCAATGGACGGTTCTGAAGCTTTCTTT.

The chain has TRBV5-1 and TRBJ2-1; the D is unclear. This CDR3 has 13 residues. The V end was cut by 0 bases, the J end by 12 bases, with 13 bases between. Looked up from germline, CDR1 is SGHRS and CDR2 is YFSETQ. The chain's CDR3 is CASSLVAPDTQFF. DNA of the CDR3: TGCGCCAGCAGCTTGGTGGCCCCAGATACGCAGTTCTTC.

The chain joins TRBV6-2 or TRBV6-3 to TRBJ2-3; 10 bases are a match to TRBD2. The CDR3 spans 15 residues. J gave up 2 bases and V 5 bases, and 4 bases lay outside the gene matches. Germline V gene data show CDR1 as MNHEY and CDR2 as SVGEGT. The CDR3 spells CASSNSGGPTDTQYF. CDR3 sequence (DNA): TGTGCCAGCAGTAATAGCGGGGGGCCCACAGATACGCAGTATTTT.

The chain has TRBV12-3 or TRBV12-4 and TRBJ2-3; 8 positions match TRBD1. The CDR3 length is 16 residues. V was clipped by 1 base and J by 4 bases; unmatched bases: 7. This CDR3 is CASSLERPGGSDTQYF. The CDR3 coding sequence is TGTGCCAGCAGTTTAGAAAGGCCAGGGGGCTCAGATACGCAGTATTTT.

The chain uses TRBV5-6 and TRBJ2-5; D is undetermined. This CDR3 contains 14 residues. Per germline, CDR1 SGHDT and CDR2 YYEEEE. The germline V and J ends were trimmed by 2 bases and 5 bases, with 13 bases remaining between them. CDR3 coding DNA: TGTGCCAGCAGCTTCTACGGGCAGGCGGAGACCCAGTACTTC. Its translation: CASSFYGQAETQYF.

The rearrangement uses TRBV7-9 and TRBJ1-1; D remains ambiguous. The CDR3 has 14 residues. Germline CDR1 reads SEHNR; CDR2 reads FQNEAQ (reference sequence). Trimming stripped 3 bases from V and 5 bases from J, with 13 bases between. DNA of the CDR3: TGTGCCAGCAGCTTCTCGGTCTCGGAGACTGAAGCTTTCTTT. Translating it yields CASSFSVSETEAFF.

Comment on this clonotype: One end of the junction fails to match germline, which may point to a read error. The chain employs TRBV27 and TRBJ2-7; 11 positions match TRBD1. Germline values: CDR1 MNHEY, CDR2 SMNVEV (reference sequence). The CDR3 runs 15 residues. In DNA form, the CDR3 reads TGTGCCAGCAGTTTCGGGACAGGGGGAGGCTACGAGCGGTACTTC. It yields the protein CASSFGTGGGYERYF.

The V gene is TRBV28, the J gene TRBJ2-1, with TRBD2 matching 10 bases. Germline lookup yields CDR1 MDHEN and CDR2 SYDVKM. Trimming cost V 2 bases and J 15 bases; bases outside gene matches: 13. The CDR3 totals 15 residues. The CDR3 is CASSLTSGASPGWFF. Here the CDR3 DNA reads TGTGCCAGCAGTTTAACTAGCGGGGCCTCACCGGGGTGGTTCTTC.

The chain combines TRBV20-1 with TRBJ1-4; no clear D. The germline V gene has CDR1 DFQATT and CDR2 SNEGSKA (reference sequence). V was trimmed by 2 bases and J by 8 bases, leaving 12 bases between them. This CDR3 spans 13 amino acids. The CDR3 bases are TGCAGTGCTAGACAGAGGCTAGAAGAAAAACTGTTTTTT. This codes for CSARQRLEEKLFF.

DNA of the CDR3: TGTGCCAGCAGTCCTCCCCGCGCTAGCGGGGGAAGGGATACGCAGTATTTT. Amino acids: CASSPPRASGGRDTQYF. J is TRBJ2-3 and V is TRBV28; 10 nucleotides agree with TRBD2. In germline, CDR1 is MDHEN, CDR2 SYDVKM. The CDR3 covers 17 residues. The ends lost 5 bases at V and 6 bases at J; junction bases unmatched: 14.

The V gene is TRBV9, the J gene TRBJ2-5; a possible D gene is TRBD1 (6 bases). This CDR3 has 14 residues. Deletions cut 3 bases from V and 0 bases from J, with 9 bases between. Per the germline V gene, CDR1 is SGDLS and CDR2 is YYNGEE. The CDR3 region is CASSDHRDQETQYF. The CDR3 nucleotides are TGTGCCAGCAGCGACCACAGGGACCAAGAGACCCAGTACTTC.

This chain uses TRBV7-2 with TRBJ2-1; maybe TRBD2 (7 bases). The V end was cut by 3 bases, the J end by 8 bases, with 20 bases between. Germline assignment: CDR1 SGHTA and CDR2 FQGNSA. This CDR3 spans 16 amino acids. CDR3 DNA sequence: TGTGCCAGCAGCTTTCATAGTGGGGGGGCCATTGATGAGCAGTTCTTC. Amino acids: CASSFHSGGAIDEQFF.

The gene calls are TRBV5-1 and TRBJ2-1; 7 bases are shared with TRBD2. CDR3 size: 16 residues. Germline V gives CDR1 SGHRS, CDR2 YFSETQ. V shed 3 bases and J 5 bases; nucleotides not matched to a gene: 11. DNA of the CDR3: TGCGCCAGCAGCTCCGGCTTGGGGGAGGGCCACAATGAGCAGTTCTTC. The encoded protein is CASSSGLGEGHNEQFF.

This chain joins TRBV28 and TRBJ2-2; 8 bases align to TRBD2. The CDR3 extends over 15 amino acids. Germline assignment: CDR1 MDHEN and CDR2 SYDVKM. The V segment lost 2 bases and the J segment 4 bases; nucleotides outside the gene matches: 3. CDR3 DNA: TGTGCCAGCAGTTTAAGCCTAGCGGGCACCGGGGAGCTGTTTTTT. Protein: CASSLSLAGTGELFF.

This clonotype turned up a few times. The chain uses TRBV9 and TRBJ2-7; a weak D match, TRBD1 (6 bases). Deletions cut 2 bases from V and 0 bases from J, with 12 bases between. There are 15 residues in the CDR3. The germline V gene encodes CDR1 SGDLS and CDR2 YYNGEE. CDR3 loop: CASSVNRDNSYEQYF. The CDR3 DNA reads as TGTGCCAGCAGCGTTAACCGGGACAACTCCTACGAGCAGTACTTC.

The rearrangement uses TRBV7-2 and TRBJ2-7; the D gene could be TRBD1 or TRBD2 (5 bases each). The CDR3 is made up of 13 amino acids. V was clipped by 5 bases and J by 4 bases, with 12 bases between them. Germline CDR1 SGHTA, CDR2 FQGNSA. CDR3 nucleotide sequence: TGTGCCAGCAGCAATCGGGGCGATTACGAGCAGTACTTC. Its protein is CASSNRGDYEQYF.

The V and J genes are TRBV7-2 and TRBJ2-5, with D perhaps matching TRBD2 (5 bases). CDR1 is SGHTA, CDR2 FQGNSA, per germline. The length of the CDR3 is 14 residues. V gave up 4 bases and J gave up 3 bases, with 12 bases separating them. The CDR3 here is CASSSGPGKETQYF. The CDR3 region has the DNA TGTGCCAGCAGCTCCGGACCCGGGAAAGAGACCCAGTACTTC.

The chain recombines TRBV4-2 with TRBJ2-5, with D unresolved. Per germline, CDR1 LGHNA and CDR2 YNFKEQ. V was shortened by 5 bases and J by 4 bases, with 11 bases between the two germline ends. This CDR3 spans 13 amino acids. The CDR3 is CASSDRVTETQYF. The CDR3 bases are TGTGCCAGCAGCGATAGGGTGACAGAGACCCAGTACTTC.

The chain carries TRBV7-3 and TRBJ2-1; D may be TRBD1 (7 bases). V lost 5 bases and J 6 bases, leaving 20 bases between the germline ends. CDR1 SGHTA and CDR2 FQGTGA come from the germline V gene. This CDR3 spans 16 amino acids. CDR3 DNA: TGTGCCAGCAGCCGCGAGGGGGCGGGACAGAGCAATGAGCAGTTCTTC. The encoded protein is CASSREGAGQSNEQFF.